Listed below are T cell receptor beta chains from one sample, sequenced in a study of blood T cells in healthy people across ages. TCRdb redid the calling of the 5' RACE reads with MiXCR, one entry per CDR3 protein. The sample holds over 1,500,000 distinct CDR3 sequences; about 50% are singletons and the top ten take around 2.1%. The source material was blood. The receptor set was obtained from a woman aged 40 to 55 in good health. CDR3s include the opening cysteine and the closing phenylalanine or tryptophan. The D gene is left open where the match is weak. Some rows have no size entry. The others give once, few or many, or a class for an expanded clone.

clone size	J gene	D gene	V gene	CDR3 DNA	CDR3 protein
.	TRBJ2-3	.	TRBV11-1	TGTGCCAGCAGCTTAGAAATAGCGGTAAGCACAGATACGCAGTATTTT	CASSLEIAVSTDTQYF
.	TRBJ2-5	.	TRBV5-1	TGCGCCAGCAGCTTGGTAGGCGATATAGAGACCCAGTACTTC	CASSLVGDIETQYF
.	TRBJ1-6	.	TRBV10-3	TGTGCCATCAGTGAGTGGGGGAATTCACCCCTCCACTTT	CAISEWGNSPLHF
.	TRBJ1-2	.	TRBV6-2/TRBV6-3	TGTGCCAGCAGTTACGGTGACAGGACTGGCTACACCTTC	CASSYGDRTGYTF
.	TRBJ2-1	.	TRBV5-1	TGCGCCAGCAGCCGGGACGGCTCAAGCTCCTACAATGAGCAGTTCTTC	CASSRDGSSSYNEQFF
.	TRBJ1-6	.	TRBV27	TGTGCCAGCAGCTTACCGGCGAACAATTCACCCCTCCACTTT	CASSLPANNSPLHF
.	TRBJ2-4	.	TRBV27	TGTGCCAGCAGTTTATCCACGCCGCTAGCCAAAAACATTCAGTACTTC	CASSLSTPLAKNIQYF
.	TRBJ2-7	.	TRBV12-3/TRBV12-4	TGTGCCAGCAGTTTACGTCGGGGGAACTCCTACGAGCAGTACTTC	CASSLRRGNSYEQYF
.	TRBJ2-3	TRBD1	TRBV5-8	TGTGCCAGCAGCAACCCTGGGACAGGGGGAGATACGCAGTATTTT	CASSNPGTGGDTQYF
.	TRBJ2-1	.	TRBV7-9	TGTGCCAGCAGCGACACGTACGATGAGCAGTTCTTC	CASSDTYDEQFF
.	TRBJ1-4	TRBD1	TRBV6-5	TGTGCCAGCAGTTACACGGGACAGGGAGGTAATGAAAAACTGTTTTTT	CASSYTGQGGNEKLFF
.	TRBJ2-7	.	TRBV11-2	TGTGCCAGCAGCTCGTCGACAGGCGAGCAGTACTTC	CASSSSTGEQYF
.	TRBJ2-5	TRBD2	TRBV7-2	TGTGCCAGCAGCGCCGAAATAGCGGGGGGGCTAAAGACCCAGTACTTC	CASSAEIAGGLKTQYF
few	TRBJ2-7	TRBD1	TRBV7-2	TGTGCCAGCAGCTTAGTCGGACAGGGGTTCGAGCAGTACTTC	CASSLVGQGFEQYF
.	TRBJ1-1	.	TRBV6-5	TGTGCCAGCAGCCGAGACGGGGCCACTGAAGCTTTCTTT	CASSRDGATEAFF
few	TRBJ2-5	.	TRBV7-6	TGTGCCAGCAGCCCTTATTTATGGGGAATCCAAGAGACCCAGTACTTC	CASSPYLWGIQETQYF
.	TRBJ1-1	.	TRBV4-2	TGTGCCAGCAGCCAAAACGGCGTCTCTCTTAAGGGCACTGAAGCTTTCTTT	CASSQNGVSLKGTEAFF
.	TRBJ1-2	.	TRBV20-1	TGCAGTGCTAGAGATAAGGGACCCTACACCTTC	CSARDKGPYTF
.	TRBJ2-3	TRBD2	TRBV4-3	TGCGCCAGCAGCCAAGGGCGGCTAGCGGTGGCCACGCAGTATTTT	CASSQGRLAVATQYF
.	TRBJ2-5	.	TRBV10-3	TGTGCCATCAGTGAGTTGACAGGCCGGGGGGAGCAGTACTTC	CAISELTGRGEQYF
few	TRBJ1-2	.	TRBV12-3/TRBV12-4	TGTGCCAGCAGTCCAAGGGGACCCTTGGAGCGGGATGGCTACACCTTC	CASSPRGPLERDGYTF
.	TRBJ2-1	.	TRBV5-5	TGTGCCAGCAGCTGGGGACTCCAATTTACTGAGCAGTTCTTC	CASSWGLQFTEQFF
once	TRBJ2-5	.	TRBV7-2	TGTGCCGGCAGCCGACAGTTTTTACAAGAGACCCAGTACTTC	CAGSRQFLQETQYF
.	TRBJ2-3	TRBD2	TRBV4-2	TGTGCCAGCAGCCCCCTTTTCAGCGGGGGGGCCACTAATACGCAGTATTTT	CASSPLFSGGATNTQYF
.	TRBJ1-2	TRBD1	TRBV5-1	TGCGCCAGCAGCCCGACAGGGATCTCAGGAGGCTACACCTTC	CASSPTGISGGYTF
few	TRBJ2-7	TRBD1	TRBV20-1	TGCAGTGCTTCAAAAGGACAGGGGGGTGGCGAGCAGTACTTC	CSASKGQGGGEQYF
.	TRBJ2-1	TRBD2	TRBV20-1	TGCAGTGCTAGGCCACTCGGTGCTAGCGGGGGGCTCTACAATGAGCAGTTCTTC	CSARPLGASGGLYNEQFF
.	TRBJ2-1	.	TRBV28	TGTGCCAGCAGTGCCGCCAGTAGCTCCTACAATGAGCAGTTCTTC	CASSAASSSYNEQFF
many	TRBJ2-3	.	TRBV7-2	TGTGCCAGCAGCTTAGATCCAGGAAGCACAGATACGCAGTATTTT	CASSLDPGSTDTQYF
.	TRBJ2-7	TRBD2	TRBV6-5	TGTGCCAGCAGTCCCCTGGGGGGGACCAAATTTAATGAGCAGTACTTC	CASSPLGGTKFNEQYF
.	TRBJ2-3	TRBD1	TRBV7-8	TGTGCCAGCAGCTTAGGGACAGGTTTTATCGCAGATACGCAGTATTTT	CASSLGTGFIADTQYF
many	TRBJ2-1	TRBD2	TRBV29-1	TGCAGCGGCGGGGGGCTCTACAATGAGCAGTTCTTC	CSGGGLYNEQFF
.	TRBJ2-1	TRBD2	TRBV10-3	TGTGCCATCAGTTCTAGCGGGGCCTACAATGAGCAGTTCTTC	CAISSSGAYNEQFF
.	TRBJ1-4	.	TRBV5-1	TGCGCCAGCAGCTTGGAGGGCTCCGATAAACTGTTTTTT	CASSLEGSDKLFF
.	TRBJ2-7	TRBD2	TRBV15	TGTGCCACCAGCAGAGGGACTAGCAGGGACGAGCAGTACTTC	CATSRGTSRDEQYF
few	TRBJ2-7	.	TRBV2	TGTGCCAGCAGTGAACTGGGGTCCCTCTCCTACGAGCAGTACTTC	CASSELGSLSYEQYF
many	TRBJ2-6	.	TRBV15	TGTGCCACCTCCGGGTCATCTGGGGCCAACGTCCTGACTTTC	CATSGSSGANVLTF
.	TRBJ2-3	TRBD2	TRBV6-6	TGTGCCAGCAGCCCGACTAGCGGGAGGGCAGATACGCAGTATTTT	CASSPTSGRADTQYF
.	TRBJ2-1	.	TRBV11-3	TGTGCCAGCAGCTTATCGACGAGCCTGTACAATGAGCAGTTCTTC	CASSLSTSLYNEQFF
few	TRBJ2-1	TRBD2	TRBV7-9	TGTGCCAGCAGCTCGTTTAGCGGGGTGGGGGACAATGAGCAGTTCTTC	CASSSFSGVGDNEQFF
.	TRBJ2-5	.	TRBV9	TGTGCCAGCAGCCCTCGACGAGGAGTAGGTGTGGAGACCCAGTACTTC	CASSPRRGVGVETQYF
few	TRBJ2-1	TRBD2	TRBV6-6	TGTGCCAGCAGTTATGGAGCGGGGGGGCCGAGGAATGAGCAGTTCTTC	CASSYGAGGPRNEQFF
few	TRBJ2-7	.	TRBV20-1	TGCAGTGCTAGTCTCGGGATCTACGAGCAGTACTTC	CSASLGIYEQYF
.	TRBJ1-2	.	TRBV13	TGTGCCAGCGGCTTAAGAGGGTCGCCAGAGTATGGCTACACCTTC	CASGLRGSPEYGYTF
once	TRBJ1-2	TRBD1	TRBV7-9	TGTGCCAGCAGCTTAGTATCCGGGACAGGGTTCTATGGCTACACCTTC	CASSLVSGTGFYGYTF
.	TRBJ2-3	TRBD1	TRBV7-8	TGTGCCAGCAGCTTAAAGGGGGCAAGCACAGATACGCAGTATTTT	CASSLKGASTDTQYF
.	TRBJ2-3	.	TRBV4-3	TGCGCCAGCAGCCAAGATCGGCCCGAAGGGGGGGGCTTCGAGGATACGCAGTATTTT	CASSQDRPEGGGFEDTQYF
.	TRBJ2-3	.	TRBV2	TGTGCCAGCAGGACAGGACTAGATACGCGGTATTTT	CASRTGLDTRYF
few	TRBJ2-5	TRBD2	TRBV6-2/TRBV6-3	TGTGCCAGCAGCCCTGATAGCGGGCAATGGCAGACCCAGTACTTC	CASSPDSGQWQTQYF
.	TRBJ2-7	TRBD2	TRBV7-2	TGTGCCAGCAGCTTAGTTGGCGGGGGAAGCTCCTACGAGCAGTACTTC	CASSLVGGGSSYEQYF
many	TRBJ1-2	.	TRBV29-1	TGCAGCGTTGGGGGGGGCGGCTACACCTTC	CSVGGGGYTF
few	TRBJ2-7	.	TRBV9	TGTGCCAGCAGCGTAGGGTTGGGGCCCTACGAGCAGTACTTC	CASSVGLGPYEQYF
.	TRBJ1-4	TRBD1	TRBV27	TGTGCCAGCAGCGAGACAGGGGGCGATGAAAAACTGTTTTTT	CASSETGGDEKLFF
.	TRBJ2-3	TRBD2	TRBV27	TGTGCCAGCAGTTCAACCAGGACTAGCGGGGAGAAAGATACGCAGTATTTT	CASSSTRTSGEKDTQYF
once	TRBJ1-1	.	TRBV28	TGTGCCAGCAGTATCCCAACGGGGGCGTACACTGAAGCTTTCTTT	CASSIPTGAYTEAFF